This T cell receptor beta chain emerged from a study of blood T cell repertoires in COVID-19. The assay was immunoSEQ multiplex PCR, and TCRdb's table has in-frame clones only and misses some. This sample has roughly 110,000 clones, with roughly four fifths found just once. Losses at the gene ends were 4 bases for V and 9 bases for J; bases not matched to a gene: 5. Germline V gene data show CDR1 as LNHNV and CDR2 as YYDKDF (reference sequence). The length of the CDR3 is 14 residues. This clonotype was sampled from a man aged 80 or over with COVID-19, enrolled during active disease. Sequencing was carried out using peripheral blood. The V and J genes are TRBV15 and TRBJ1-6, with 8 bases identical to TRBD1. The CDR3 is CATSTRQGSSPLHF. The CDR3 DNA is TGTGCCACCAGCACAAGACAGGGGTCTTCACCCCTCCACTTT.